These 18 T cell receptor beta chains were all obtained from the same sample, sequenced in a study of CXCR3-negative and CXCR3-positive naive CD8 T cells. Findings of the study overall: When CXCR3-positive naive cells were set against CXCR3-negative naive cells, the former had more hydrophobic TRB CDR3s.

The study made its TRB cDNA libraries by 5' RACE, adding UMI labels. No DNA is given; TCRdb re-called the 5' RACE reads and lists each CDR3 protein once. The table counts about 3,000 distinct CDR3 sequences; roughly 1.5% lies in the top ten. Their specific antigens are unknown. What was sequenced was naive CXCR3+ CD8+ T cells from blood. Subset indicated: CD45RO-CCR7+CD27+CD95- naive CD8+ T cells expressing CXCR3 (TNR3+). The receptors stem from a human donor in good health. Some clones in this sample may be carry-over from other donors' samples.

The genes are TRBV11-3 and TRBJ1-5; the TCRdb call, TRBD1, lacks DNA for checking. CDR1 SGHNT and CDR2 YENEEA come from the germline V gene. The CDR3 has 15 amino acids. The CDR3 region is CASTPRTGGNQPQHF.

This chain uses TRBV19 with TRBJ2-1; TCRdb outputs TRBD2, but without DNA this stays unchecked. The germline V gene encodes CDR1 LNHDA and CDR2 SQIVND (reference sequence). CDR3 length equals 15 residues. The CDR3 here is CASSLTSGGYNEQFF. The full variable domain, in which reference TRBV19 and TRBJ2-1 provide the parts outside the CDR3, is DGGITQSPKYLFRKEGQNVTLSCEQNLNHDAMYWYRQDPGQGLRLIYYSQIVNDFQKGDIAEGYSVSREKKESFPLTVTSAQKNPTAFYLCASSLTSGGYNEQFFGPGTRLTVL.

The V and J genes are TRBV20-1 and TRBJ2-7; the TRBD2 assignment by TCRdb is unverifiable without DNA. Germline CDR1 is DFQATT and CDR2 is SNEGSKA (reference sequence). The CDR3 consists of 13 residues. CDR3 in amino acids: CSARSSGIYEQYF.

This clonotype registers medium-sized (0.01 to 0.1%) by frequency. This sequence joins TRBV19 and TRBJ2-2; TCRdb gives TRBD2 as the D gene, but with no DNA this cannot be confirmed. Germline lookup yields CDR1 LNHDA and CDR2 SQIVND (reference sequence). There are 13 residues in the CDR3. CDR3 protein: CATRPSGTGELFF.

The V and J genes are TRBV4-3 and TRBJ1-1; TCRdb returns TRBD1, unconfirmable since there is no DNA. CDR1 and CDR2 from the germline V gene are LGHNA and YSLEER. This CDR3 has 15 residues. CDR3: CASSQGQGALAEAFF.

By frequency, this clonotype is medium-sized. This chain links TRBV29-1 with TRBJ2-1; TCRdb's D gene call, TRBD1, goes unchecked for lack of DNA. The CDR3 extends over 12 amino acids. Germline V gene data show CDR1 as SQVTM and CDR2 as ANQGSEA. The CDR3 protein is CSDIQGAGEQFF.

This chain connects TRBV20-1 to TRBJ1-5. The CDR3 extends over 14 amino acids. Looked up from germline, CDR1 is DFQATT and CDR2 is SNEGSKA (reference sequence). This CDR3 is CSARNGLPNQPQHF.

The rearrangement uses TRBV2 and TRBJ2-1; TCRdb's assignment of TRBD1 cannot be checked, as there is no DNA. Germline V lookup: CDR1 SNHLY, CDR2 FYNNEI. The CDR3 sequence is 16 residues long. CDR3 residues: CASSERGTSADKEQFF.

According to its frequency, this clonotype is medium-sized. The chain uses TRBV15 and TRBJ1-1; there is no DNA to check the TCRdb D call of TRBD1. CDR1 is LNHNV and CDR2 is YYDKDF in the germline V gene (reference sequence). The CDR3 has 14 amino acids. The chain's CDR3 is CATSRDIGGTEAFF.

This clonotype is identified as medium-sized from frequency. CDR3 sequence reads: CASSLMLAGGAERRGYTF. This chain uses TRBV28 with TRBJ1-2; TCRdb gives TRBD1 as the D gene, but with no DNA this cannot be confirmed. CDR3 length equals 18 residues. Looked up from germline, CDR1 is MDHEN and CDR2 is SYDVKM.

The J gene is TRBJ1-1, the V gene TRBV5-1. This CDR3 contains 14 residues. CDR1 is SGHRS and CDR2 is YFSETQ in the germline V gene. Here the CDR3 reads CASFSWVMNTEAFF.

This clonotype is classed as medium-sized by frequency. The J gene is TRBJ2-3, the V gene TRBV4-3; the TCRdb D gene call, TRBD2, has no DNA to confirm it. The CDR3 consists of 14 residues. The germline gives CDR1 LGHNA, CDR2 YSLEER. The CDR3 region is CASSQFGGADTQYF.

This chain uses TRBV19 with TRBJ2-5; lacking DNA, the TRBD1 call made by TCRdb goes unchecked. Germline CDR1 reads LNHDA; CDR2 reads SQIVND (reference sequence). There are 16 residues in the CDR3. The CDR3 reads CASSLGRDRIQETQYF.

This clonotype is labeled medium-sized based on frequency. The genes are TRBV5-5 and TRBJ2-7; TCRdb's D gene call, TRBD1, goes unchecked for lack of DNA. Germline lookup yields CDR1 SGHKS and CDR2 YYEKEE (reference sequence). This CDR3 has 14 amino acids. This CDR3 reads CASSLWQGAYEQYF.

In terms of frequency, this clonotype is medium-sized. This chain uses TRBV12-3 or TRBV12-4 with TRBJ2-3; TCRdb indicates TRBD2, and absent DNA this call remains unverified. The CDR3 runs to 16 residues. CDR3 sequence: CASSPAVAGAQDTQYF.

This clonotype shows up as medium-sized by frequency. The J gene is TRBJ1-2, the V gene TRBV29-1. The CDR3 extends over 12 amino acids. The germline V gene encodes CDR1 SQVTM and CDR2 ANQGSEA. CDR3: CSVERTTYGYTF.

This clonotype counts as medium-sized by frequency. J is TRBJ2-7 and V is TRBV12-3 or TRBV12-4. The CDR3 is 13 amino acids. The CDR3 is CASWTGSSYEQYF.

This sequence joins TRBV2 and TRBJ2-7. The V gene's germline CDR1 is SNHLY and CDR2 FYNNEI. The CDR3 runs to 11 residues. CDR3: CASRHDYEQYF.